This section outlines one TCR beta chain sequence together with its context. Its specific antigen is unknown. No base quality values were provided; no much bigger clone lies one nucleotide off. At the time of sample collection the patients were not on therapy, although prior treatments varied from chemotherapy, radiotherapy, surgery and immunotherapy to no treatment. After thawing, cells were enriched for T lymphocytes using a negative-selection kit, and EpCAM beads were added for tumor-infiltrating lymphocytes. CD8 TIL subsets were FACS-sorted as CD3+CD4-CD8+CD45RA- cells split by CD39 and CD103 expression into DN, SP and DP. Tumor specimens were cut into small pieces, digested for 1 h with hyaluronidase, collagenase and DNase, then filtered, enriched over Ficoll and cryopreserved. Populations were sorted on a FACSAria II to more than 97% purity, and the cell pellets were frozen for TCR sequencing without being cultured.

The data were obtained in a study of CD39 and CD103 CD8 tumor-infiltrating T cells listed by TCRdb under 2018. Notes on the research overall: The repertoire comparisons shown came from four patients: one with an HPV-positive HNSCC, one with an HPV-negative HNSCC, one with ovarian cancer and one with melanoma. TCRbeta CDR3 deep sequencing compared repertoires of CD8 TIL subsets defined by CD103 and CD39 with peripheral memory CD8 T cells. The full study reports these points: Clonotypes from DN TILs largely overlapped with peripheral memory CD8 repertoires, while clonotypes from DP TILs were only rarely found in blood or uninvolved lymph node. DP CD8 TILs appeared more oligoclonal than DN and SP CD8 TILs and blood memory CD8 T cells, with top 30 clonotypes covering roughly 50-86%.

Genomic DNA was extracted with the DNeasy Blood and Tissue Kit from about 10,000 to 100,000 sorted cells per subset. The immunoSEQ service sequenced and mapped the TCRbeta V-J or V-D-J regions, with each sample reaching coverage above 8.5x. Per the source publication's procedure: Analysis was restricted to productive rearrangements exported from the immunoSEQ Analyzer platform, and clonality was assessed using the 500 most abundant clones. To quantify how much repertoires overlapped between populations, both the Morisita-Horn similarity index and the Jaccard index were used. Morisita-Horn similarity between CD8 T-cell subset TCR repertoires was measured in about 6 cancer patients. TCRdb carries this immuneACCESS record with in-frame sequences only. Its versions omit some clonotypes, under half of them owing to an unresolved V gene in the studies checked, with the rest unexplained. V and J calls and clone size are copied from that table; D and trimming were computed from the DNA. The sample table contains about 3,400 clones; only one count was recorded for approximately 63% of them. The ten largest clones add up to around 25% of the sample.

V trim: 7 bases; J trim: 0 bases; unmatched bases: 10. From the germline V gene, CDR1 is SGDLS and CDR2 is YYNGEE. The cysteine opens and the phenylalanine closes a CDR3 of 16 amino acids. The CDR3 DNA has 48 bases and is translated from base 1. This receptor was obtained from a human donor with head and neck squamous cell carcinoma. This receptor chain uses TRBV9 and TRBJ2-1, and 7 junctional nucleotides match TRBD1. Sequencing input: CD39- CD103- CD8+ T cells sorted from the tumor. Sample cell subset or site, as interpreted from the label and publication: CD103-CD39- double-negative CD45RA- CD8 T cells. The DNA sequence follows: TGTGCCAGCGTGCAAGGGGGCGGTTCCTCCTACAATGAGCAGTTCTTC. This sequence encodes CASVQGGGSSYNEQFF.